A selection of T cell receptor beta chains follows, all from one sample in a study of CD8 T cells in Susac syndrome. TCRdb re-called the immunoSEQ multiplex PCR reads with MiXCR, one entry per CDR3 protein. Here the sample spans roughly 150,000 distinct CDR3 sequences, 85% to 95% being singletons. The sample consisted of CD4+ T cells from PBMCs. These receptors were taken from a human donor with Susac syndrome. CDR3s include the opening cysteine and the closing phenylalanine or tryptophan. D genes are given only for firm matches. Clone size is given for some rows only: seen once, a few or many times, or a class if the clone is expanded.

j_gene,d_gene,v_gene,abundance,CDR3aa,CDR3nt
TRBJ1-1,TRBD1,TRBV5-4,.,CASSLYQGATTEAFF,TGTGCCAGCAGCTTGTACCAGGGGGCGACCACTGAAGCTTTCTTT
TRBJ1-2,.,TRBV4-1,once,CASSQEDTRNYGYTF,TGCGCCAGCAGCCAAGAGGACACGCGTAACTATGGCTACACCTTC
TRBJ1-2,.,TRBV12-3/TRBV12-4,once,CASSFGPVTYGYTF,TGTGCCAGCAGTTTCGGTCCGGTTACCTATGGCTACACCTTC
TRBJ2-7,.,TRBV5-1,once,CASSEKGQVYEQYF,TGCGCCAGCAGCGAGAAGGGACAAGTCTACGAGCAGTACTTC
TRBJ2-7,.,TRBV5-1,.,CASSLIGAGYEQYF,TGCGCCAGCAGCTTGATTGGGGCTGGCTACGAGCAGTACTTC
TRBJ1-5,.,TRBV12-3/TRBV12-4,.,CASSPRGTSDQPQHF,TGTGCCAGCAGTCCCCGAGGGACATCGGATCAGCCCCAGCATTTT
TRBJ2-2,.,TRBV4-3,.,CASSQEIHGELFF,TGCGCCAGCAGCCAGGAGATACACGGGGAGCTGTTTTTT
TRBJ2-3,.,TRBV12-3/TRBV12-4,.,CASSPGGSTDTQYF,TGTGCCAGCTCCCCCGGAGGTAGCACAGATACGCAGTATTTT
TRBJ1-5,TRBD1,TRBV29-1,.,CSVGTGANQPQHF,TGCAGCGTTGGCACAGGGGCCAATCAGCCCCAGCATTTT
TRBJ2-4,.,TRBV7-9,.,CASSFRPDIQYF,TGTGCCAGCAGCTTCCGCCCGGACATTCAGTACTTC
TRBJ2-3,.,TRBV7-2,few,CASSIGDTQYF,TGTGCCAGCAGCATCGGAGATACGCAGTATTTT
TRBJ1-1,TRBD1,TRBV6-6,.,CASNGTGTGGTEAFF,TGTGCCAGCAACGGAACCGGGACAGGGGGGACTGAAGCTTTCTTT
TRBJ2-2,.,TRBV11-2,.,CASSLGPGDTGELFF,TGTGCCAGCAGCTTAGGTCCAGGAGACACCGGGGAGCTGTTTTTT
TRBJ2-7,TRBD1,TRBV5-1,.,CASSRVGGQGDEQYF,TGCGCCAGCAGCCGGGTGGGGGGACAGGGAGACGAGCAGTACTTC
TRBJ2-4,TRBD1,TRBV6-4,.,CARRTGDGAKNIQYF,TGTGCCAGGCGGACAGGGGATGGAGCCAAAAACATTCAGTACTTC
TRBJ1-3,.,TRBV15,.,CATSRDRISGNTIYF,TGTGCCACCAGCAGAGACAGGATCTCTGGAAACACCATATATTTT
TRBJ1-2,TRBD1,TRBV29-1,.,CSVDQTGGYGYTF,TGCAGCGTTGATCAGACAGGGGGTTATGGCTACACCTTC
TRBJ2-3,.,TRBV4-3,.,CASSQGSSGMGRSTDTQYF,TGCGCCAGCAGCCAAGGGTCGTCGGGAATGGGCCGTAGCACAGATACGCAGTATTTT
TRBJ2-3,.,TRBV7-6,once,CASSLGPPQLGTDTQYF,TGTGCCAGCAGCTTAGGCCCCCCCCAGCTCGGCACAGATACGCAGTATTTT
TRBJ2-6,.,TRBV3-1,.,CASSRKVGSGANVLTF,TGTGCCAGCAGCCGAAAGGTTGGCTCTGGGGCCAACGTCCTGACTTTC
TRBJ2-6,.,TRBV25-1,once,CASSPSGLAGANVLTF,TGTGCCAGCAGCCCATCAGGGTTGGCTGGGGCCAACGTCCTGACTTTC
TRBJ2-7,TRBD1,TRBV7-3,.,CASSVQGQGYEQYF,TGTGCCAGCAGCGTCCAGGGACAGGGCTACGAGCAGTACTTC
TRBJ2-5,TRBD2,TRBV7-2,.,CASSLGPGLGQETQYF,TGTGCCAGCAGCTTAGGACCCGGACTAGGCCAAGAGACCCAGTACTTC
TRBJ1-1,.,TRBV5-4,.,CASSLERVTEAFF,TGTGCCAGCAGCTTGGAAAGGGTTACTGAAGCTTTCTTT
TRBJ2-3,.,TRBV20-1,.,CSARDTADTQYF,TGCAGTGCTAGAGATACCGCAGATACGCAGTATTTT
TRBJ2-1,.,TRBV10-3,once,CAISGRRF,TGTGCCATCAGTGGGAGGCGCTTC
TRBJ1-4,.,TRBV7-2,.,CASSLAVVVGEKLFF,TGTGCCAGCAGCTTAGCGGTGGTTGTGGGTGAAAAACTGTTTTTT
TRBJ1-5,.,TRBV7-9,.,CASSRGTSNQPQHF,TGTGCCAGCAGCCGCGGGACCAGCAATCAGCCCCAGCATTTT
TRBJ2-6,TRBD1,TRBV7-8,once,CASSPTGVGANVLTF,TGTGCCAGCAGCCCGACAGGGGTCGGGGCCAACGTCCTGACTTTC
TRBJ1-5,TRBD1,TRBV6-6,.,CASSRQGQSNQPQHF,TGTGCCAGCAGCCGACAGGGCCAGAGCAATCAGCCCCAGCATTTT
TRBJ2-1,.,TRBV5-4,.,CASSSMGGNNEQFF,TGTGCCAGCAGCTCTATGGGGGGCAACAATGAGCAGTTCTTC
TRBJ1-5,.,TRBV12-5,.,CASGIRGNQPQHF,TGTGCTAGTGGCATAAGAGGGAATCAGCCCCAGCATTTT
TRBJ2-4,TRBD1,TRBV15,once,CATSRDRGRGRGLDIQYF,TGTGCCACCAGCAGAGATAGAGGCAGGGGGCGCGGGTTGGACATTCAGTACTTC
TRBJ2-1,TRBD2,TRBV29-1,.,CSAARGAGGNEQFF,TGCAGCGCCGCCAGGGGAGCGGGGGGAAATGAGCAGTTCTTC
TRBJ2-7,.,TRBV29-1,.,CSVVLGNEQYF,TGCAGCGTTGTTTTGGGGAACGAGCAGTACTTC
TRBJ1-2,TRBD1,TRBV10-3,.,CAISEAGTGGRYTF,TGTGCCATCAGTGAGGCCGGGACAGGGGGTCGCTACACCTTC
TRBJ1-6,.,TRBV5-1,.,CASSLDTGQNSPLHF,TGCGCCAGCAGCTTGGATACAGGGCAGAATTCACCCCTCCACTTT
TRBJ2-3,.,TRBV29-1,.,CSGWKRGDTQYF,TGCAGCGGTTGGAAAAGGGGAGATACGCAGTATTTT
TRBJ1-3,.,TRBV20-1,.,CSASGHLGAGGNTIYF,TGCAGTGCTAGTGGGCACCTTGGGGCGGGAGGAAACACCATATATTTT
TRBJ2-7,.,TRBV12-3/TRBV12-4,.,CASRSNYEQYF,TGTGCCAGCAGGAGCAACTACGAGCAGTACTTC
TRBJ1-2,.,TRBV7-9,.,CASESYTF,TGTGCCTCCGAAAGCTACACCTTC
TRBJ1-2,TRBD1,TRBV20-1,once,CSARAGQGEGYTF,TGCAGTGCTAGAGCCGGACAGGGCGAAGGCTACACCTTC